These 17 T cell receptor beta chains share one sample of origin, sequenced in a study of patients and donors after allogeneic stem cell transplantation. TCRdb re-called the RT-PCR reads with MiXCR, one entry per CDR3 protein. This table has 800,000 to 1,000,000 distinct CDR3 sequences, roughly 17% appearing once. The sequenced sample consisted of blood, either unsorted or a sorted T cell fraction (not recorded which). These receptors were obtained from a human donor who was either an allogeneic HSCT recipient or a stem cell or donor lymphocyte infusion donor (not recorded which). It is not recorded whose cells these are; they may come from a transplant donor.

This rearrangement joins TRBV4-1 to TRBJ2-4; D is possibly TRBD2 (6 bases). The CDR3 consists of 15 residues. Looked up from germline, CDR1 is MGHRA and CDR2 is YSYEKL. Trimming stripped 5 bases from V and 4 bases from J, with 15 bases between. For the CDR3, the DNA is TGCGCCAGCAGCTCTCCGGGACGGGAGAAAAACATTCAGTACTTC. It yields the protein CASSSPGREKNIQYF.

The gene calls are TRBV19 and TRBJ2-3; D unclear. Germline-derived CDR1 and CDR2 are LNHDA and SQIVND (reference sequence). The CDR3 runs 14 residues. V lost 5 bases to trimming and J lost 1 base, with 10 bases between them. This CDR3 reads CASSPEVRTDTQYF. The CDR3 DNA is TGTGCCAGTAGTCCAGAGGTCCGCACAGATACGCAGTATTTT.

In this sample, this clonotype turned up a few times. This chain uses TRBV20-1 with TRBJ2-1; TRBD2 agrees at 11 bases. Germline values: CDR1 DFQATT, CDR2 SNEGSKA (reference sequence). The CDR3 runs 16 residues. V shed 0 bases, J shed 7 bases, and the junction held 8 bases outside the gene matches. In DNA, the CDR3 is TGCAGTGCTAGAGATAAAACTAGCGGGAGAGTTAATGAGCAGTTCTTC. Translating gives CSARDKTSGRVNEQFF.

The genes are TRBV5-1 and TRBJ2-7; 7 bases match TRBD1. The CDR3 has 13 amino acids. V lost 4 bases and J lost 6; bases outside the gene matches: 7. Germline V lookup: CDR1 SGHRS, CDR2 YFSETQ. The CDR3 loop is CASSASDRSEQYF. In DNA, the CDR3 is TGCGCCAGCAGCGCCTCGGACAGGAGCGAGCAGTACTTC. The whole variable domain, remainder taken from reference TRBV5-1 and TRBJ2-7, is KAGVTQTPRYLIKTRGQQVTLSCSPISGHRSVSWYQQTPGQGLQFLFEYFSETQRNKGNFPGRFSGRQFSNSRSEMNVSTLELGDSALYLCASSASDRSEQYFGPGTRLTVT.

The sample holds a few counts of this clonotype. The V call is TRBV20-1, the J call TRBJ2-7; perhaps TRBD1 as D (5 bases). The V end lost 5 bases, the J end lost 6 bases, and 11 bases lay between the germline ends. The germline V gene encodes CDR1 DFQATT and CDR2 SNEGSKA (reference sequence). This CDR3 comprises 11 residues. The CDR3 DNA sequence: TGCAGTGCTCCGACAGTCGGCGAGCAGTACTTC. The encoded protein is CSAPTVGEQYF.

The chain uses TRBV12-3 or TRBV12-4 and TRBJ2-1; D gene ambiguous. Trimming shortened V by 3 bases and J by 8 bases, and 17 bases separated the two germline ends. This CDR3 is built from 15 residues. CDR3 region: CASSFGSSSVDEQFF. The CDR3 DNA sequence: TGTGCCAGCAGTTTTGGCTCCTCCAGCGTCGATGAGCAGTTCTTC.

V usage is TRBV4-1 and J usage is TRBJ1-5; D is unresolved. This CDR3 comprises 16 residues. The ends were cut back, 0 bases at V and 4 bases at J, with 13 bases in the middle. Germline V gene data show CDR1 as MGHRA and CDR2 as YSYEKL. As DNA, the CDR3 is TGCGCCAGCAGCCAAGACGGCGGTTTTGGAAATCAGCCCCAGCATTTT. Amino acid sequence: CASSQDGGFGNQPQHF.

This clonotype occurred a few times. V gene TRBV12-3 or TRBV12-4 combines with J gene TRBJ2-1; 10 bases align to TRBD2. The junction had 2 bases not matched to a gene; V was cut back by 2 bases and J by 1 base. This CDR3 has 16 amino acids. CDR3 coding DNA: TGTGCCAGCAGTTTAAGGGGACTAGCGTCCTACAATGAGCAGTTCTTC. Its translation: CASSLRGLASYNEQFF.

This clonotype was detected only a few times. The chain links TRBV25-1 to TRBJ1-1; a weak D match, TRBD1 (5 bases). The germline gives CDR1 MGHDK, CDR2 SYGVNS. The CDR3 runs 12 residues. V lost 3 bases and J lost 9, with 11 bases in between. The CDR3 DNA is TGTGCCAGCAGTGATCAGGACAAGAAAGCTTTCTTT. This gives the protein CASSDQDKKAFF.

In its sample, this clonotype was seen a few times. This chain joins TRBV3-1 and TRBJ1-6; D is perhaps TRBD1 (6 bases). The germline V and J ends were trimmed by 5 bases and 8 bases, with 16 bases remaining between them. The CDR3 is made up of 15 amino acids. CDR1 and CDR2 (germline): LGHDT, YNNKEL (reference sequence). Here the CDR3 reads CASSATGIFYSPLHF. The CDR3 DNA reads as TGTGCCAGCAGCGCCACAGGGATTTTCTATTCACCCCTCCACTTT.

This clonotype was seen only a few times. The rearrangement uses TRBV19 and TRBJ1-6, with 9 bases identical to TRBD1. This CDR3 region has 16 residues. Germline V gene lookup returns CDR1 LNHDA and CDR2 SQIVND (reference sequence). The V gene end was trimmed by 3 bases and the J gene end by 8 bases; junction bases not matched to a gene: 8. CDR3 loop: CASSMEGRQGDSPLHF. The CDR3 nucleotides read TGTGCCAGTAGTATGGAGGGGAGACAGGGGGATTCACCCCTCCACTTT.

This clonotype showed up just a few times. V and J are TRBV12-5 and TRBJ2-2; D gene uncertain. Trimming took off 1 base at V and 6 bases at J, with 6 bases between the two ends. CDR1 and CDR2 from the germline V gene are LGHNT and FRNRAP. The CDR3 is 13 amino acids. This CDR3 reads CASGLEMAGELFF. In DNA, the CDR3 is TGTGCTAGTGGTTTGGAGATGGCCGGGGAGCTGTTTTTT. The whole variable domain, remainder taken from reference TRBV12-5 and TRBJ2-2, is DARVTQTPRHKVTEMGQEVTMRCQPILGHNTVFWYRQTMMQGLELLAYFRNRAPLDDSGMPKDRFSAEMPDATLATLKIQPSEPRDSAVYFCASGLEMAGELFFGEGSRLTVL.

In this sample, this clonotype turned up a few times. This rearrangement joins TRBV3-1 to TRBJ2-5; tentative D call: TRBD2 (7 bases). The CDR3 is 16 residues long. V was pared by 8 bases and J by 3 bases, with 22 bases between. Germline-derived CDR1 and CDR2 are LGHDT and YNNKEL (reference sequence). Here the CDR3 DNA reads TGTGCCAGCCCTTCCCCTCTCACAGGGAGGGAAGAGACCCAGTACTTC. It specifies CASPSPLTGREETQYF.

The CDR3, as DNA: TGTGCCAGCAGCCTCCGGGTAGCGGGGTTCGGTCTCCTCTACACAGATACGCAGTATTTT. Translation gives CASSLRVAGFGLLYTDTQYF. The rearrangement uses TRBV7-8 and TRBJ2-3; 8 nucleotides align to TRBD2. This CDR3 is 20 amino acids long. The germline CDR1 and CDR2 sequences are SGHVS and FQNEAQ. V gave up 5 bases and J gave up 2 bases; unmatched junction bases: 21.

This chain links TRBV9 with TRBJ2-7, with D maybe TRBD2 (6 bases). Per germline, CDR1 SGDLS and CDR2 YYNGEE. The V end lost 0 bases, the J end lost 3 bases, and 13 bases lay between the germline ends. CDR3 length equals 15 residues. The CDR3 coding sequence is TGTGCCAGCAGCGTAGCTGAGGGGACTCTCTACGAGCAGTACTTC. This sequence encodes CASSVAEGTLYEQYF.

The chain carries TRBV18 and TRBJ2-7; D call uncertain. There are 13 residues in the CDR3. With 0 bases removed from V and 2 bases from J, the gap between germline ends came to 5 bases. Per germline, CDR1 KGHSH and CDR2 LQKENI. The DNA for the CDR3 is TGTGCCAGCTCACCACCAGCTACCTACGAGCAGTACTTC. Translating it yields CASSPPATYEQYF.

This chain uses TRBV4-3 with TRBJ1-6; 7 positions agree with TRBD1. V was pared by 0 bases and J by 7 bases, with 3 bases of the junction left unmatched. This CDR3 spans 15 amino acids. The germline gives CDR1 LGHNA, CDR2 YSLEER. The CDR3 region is CASSQDPGGNSPLHF. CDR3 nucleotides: TGCGCCAGCAGCCAAGATCCAGGGGGAAATTCACCCCTCCACTTT.